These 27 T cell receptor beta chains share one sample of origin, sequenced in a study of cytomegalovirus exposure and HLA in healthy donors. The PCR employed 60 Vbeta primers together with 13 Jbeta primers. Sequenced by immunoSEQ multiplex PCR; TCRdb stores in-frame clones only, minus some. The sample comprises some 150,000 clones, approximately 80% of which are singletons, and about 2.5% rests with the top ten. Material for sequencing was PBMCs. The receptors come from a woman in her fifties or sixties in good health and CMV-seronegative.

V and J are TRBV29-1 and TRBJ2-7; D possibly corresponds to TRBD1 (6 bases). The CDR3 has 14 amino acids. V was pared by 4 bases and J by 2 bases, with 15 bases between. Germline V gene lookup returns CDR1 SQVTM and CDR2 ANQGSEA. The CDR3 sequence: CSVVGDTLPYEQYF. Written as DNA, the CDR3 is TGCAGCGTTGTCGGGGACACCCTCCCCTACGAGCAGTACTTC.

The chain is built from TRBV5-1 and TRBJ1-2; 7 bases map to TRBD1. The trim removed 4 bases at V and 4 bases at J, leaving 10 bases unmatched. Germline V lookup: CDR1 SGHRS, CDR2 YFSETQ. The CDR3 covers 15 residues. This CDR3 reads CASSPEGGTAYGYTF. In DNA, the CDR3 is TGCGCCAGCAGCCCCGAGGGTGGGACAGCCTATGGCTACACCTTC.

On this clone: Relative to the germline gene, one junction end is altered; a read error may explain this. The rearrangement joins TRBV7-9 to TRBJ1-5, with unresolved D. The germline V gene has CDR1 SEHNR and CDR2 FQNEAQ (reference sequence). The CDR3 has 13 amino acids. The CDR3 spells CSSSPQENQPQHF. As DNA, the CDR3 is TGTTCCAGCAGCCCGCAGGAAAATCAGCCCCAGCATTTT.

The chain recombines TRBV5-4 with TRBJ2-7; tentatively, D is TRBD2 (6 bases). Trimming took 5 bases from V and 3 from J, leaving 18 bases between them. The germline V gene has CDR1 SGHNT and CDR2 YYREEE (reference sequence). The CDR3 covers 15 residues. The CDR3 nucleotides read TGTGCCAGCAGTCCCCCGGGAGCGAAGCACTACGAGCAGTACTTC. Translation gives CASSPPGAKHYEQYF. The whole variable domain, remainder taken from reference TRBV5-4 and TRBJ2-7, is ETGVTQSPTHLIKTRGQQVTLRCSSQSGHNTVSWYQQALGQGPQFIFQYYREEENGRGNFPPRFSGLQFPNYSSELNVNALELDDSALYLCASSPPGAKHYEQYFGPGTRLTVT.

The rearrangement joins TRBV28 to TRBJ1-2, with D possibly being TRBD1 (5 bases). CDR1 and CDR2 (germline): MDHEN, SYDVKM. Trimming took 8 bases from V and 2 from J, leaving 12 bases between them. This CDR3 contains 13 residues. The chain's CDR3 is CASRQTRNYGYTF. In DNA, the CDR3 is TGTGCCAGCCGACAGACACGGAACTATGGCTACACCTTC.

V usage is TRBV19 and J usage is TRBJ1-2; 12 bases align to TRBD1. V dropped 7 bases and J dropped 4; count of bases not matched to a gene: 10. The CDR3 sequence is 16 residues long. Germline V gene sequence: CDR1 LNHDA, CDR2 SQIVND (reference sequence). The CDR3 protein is CASIPGQGAFGYGYTF. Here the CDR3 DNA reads TGTGCCAGTATACCGGGACAGGGGGCCTTCGGCTATGGCTACACCTTC.

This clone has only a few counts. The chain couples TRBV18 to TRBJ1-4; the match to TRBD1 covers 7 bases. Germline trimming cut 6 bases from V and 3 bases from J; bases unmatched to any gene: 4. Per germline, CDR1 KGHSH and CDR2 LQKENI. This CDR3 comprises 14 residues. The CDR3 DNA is TGTGCCAGCTCTCCCGACAGGGCTAATGAAAAACTGTTTTTT. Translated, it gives CASSPDRANEKLFF.

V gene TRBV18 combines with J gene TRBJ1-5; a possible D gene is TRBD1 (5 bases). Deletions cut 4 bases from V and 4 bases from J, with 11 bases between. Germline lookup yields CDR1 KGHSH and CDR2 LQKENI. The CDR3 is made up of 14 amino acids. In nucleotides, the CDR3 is TGTGCCAGCTCACGAGACAGCGGGAATCAGCCCCAGCATTTT. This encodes CASSRDSGNQPQHF.

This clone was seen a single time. CDR3 sequence: CASTEGPNQPQHF. CDR3 coding DNA: TGTGCCAGCACGGAGGGACCCAATCAGCCCCAGCATTTT. The genes are TRBV2 and TRBJ1-5; possibly TRBD1 for D (5 bases). The CDR3 length is 13 residues. Germline loops: CDR1 SNHLY, CDR2 FYNNEI. The V gene lost 7 bases and the J gene lost 3 bases, with 10 bases spanning the gap.

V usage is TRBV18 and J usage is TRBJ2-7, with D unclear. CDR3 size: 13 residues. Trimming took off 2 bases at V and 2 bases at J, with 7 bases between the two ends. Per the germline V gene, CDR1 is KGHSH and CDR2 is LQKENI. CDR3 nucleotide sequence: TGTGCCAGCTCACCAGGGCCTACCTACGAGCAGTACTTC. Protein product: CASSPGPTYEQYF.

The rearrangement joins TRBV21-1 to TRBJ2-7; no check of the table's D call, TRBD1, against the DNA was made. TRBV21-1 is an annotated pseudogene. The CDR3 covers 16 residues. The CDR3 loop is CASSTQGQVRSYEQYF. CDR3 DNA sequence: TGTGCCAGCAGCACCCAAGGACAGGTTCGCTCCTACGAGCAGTACTTC.

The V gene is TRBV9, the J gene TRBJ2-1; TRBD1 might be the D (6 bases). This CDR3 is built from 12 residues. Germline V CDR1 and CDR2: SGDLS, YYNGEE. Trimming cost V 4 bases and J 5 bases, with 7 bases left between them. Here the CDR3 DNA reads TGTGCCAGCAGCAAGGGGGACAATGAGCAGTTCTTC. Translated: CASSKGDNEQFF.

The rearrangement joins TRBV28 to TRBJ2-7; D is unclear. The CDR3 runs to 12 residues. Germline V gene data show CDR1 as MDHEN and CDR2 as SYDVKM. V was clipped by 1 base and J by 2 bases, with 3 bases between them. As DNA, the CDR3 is TGTGCCAGCAGTTTATTAGCCTACGAGCAGTACTTC. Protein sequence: CASSLLAYEQYF.

In nucleotides, the CDR3 is TGCGCCAGCAGCCCGGGGACATTAAGGCTAGCCAAAAACATTCAGTACTTC. Translating gives CASSPGTLRLAKNIQYF. The chain couples TRBV4-3 to TRBJ2-4, with a weak D call TRBD1 (6 bases). Germline V CDR1 and CDR2: LGHNA, YSLEER. Trimming removed 4 bases from V and 0 bases from J, with 16 bases in between. This CDR3 comprises 17 residues.

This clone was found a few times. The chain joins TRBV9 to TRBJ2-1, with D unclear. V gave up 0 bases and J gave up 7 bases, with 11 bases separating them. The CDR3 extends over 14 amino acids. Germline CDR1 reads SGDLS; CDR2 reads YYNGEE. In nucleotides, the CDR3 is TGTGCCAGCAGCGTAGATGTAGCCTTGAATGAGCAGTTCTTC. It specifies CASSVDVALNEQFF.

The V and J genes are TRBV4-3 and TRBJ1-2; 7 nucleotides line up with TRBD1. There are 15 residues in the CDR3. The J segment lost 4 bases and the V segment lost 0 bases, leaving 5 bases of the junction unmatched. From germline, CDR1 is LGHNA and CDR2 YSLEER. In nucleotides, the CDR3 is TGCGCCAGCAGCCAAGATGAGGGGGACAGCTATGGCTACACCTTC. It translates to CASSQDEGDSYGYTF.

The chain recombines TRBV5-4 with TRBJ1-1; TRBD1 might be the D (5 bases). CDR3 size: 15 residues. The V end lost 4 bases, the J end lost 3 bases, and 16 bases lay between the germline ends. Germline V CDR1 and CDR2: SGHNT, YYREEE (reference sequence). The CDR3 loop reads CASSRASGGDTEAFF. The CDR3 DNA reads TGTGCCAGCAGCCGCGCTTCGGGAGGGGACACTGAAGCTTTCTTT.

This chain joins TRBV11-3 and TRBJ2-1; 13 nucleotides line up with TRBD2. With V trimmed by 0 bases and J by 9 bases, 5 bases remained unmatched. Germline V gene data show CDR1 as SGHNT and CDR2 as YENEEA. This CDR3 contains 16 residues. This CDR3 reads CASSLEGTSGMSEQFF. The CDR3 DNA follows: TGTGCCAGCAGCTTAGAGGGGACTAGCGGGATGAGTGAGCAGTTCTTC.

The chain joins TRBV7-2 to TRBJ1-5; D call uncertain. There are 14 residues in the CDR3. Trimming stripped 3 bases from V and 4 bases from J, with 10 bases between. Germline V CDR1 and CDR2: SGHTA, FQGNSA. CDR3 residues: CASSLNERNQPQHF. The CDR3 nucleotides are TGTGCCAGCAGCTTGAATGAGCGGAATCAGCCCCAGCATTTT.

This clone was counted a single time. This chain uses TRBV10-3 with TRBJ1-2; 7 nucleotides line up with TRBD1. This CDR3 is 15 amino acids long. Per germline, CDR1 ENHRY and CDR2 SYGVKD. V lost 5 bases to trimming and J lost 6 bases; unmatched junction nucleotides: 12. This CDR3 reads CAISFTTGAVDGYTF. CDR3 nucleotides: TGTGCCATCAGTTTCACAACAGGGGCCGTCGATGGCTACACCTTC.

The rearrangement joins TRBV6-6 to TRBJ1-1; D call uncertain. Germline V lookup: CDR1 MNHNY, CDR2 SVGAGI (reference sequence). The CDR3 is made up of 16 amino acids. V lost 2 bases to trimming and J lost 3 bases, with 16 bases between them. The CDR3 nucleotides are TGTGCCAGCAGTTACGACCTAGAGTTATCCTACACTGAAGCTTTCTTT. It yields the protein CASSYDLELSYTEAFF.

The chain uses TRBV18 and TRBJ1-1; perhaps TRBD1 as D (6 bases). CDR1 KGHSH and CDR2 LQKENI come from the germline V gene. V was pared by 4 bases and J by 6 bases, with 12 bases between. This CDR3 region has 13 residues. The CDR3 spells CASSLKDRAEAFF. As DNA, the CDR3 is TGTGCCAGCTCACTTAAGGACAGAGCTGAAGCTTTCTTT.

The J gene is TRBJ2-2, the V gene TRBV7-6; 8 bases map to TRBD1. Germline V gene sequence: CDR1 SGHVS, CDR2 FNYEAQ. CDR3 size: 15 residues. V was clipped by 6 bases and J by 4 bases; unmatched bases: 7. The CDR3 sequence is CASSKDRVPTGELFF. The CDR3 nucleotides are TGTGCCAGCAGTAAGGACAGGGTCCCCACCGGGGAGCTGTTTTTT. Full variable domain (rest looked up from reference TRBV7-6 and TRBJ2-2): GAGVSQSPRYKVTKRGQDVALRCDPISGHVSLYWYRQALGQGPEFLTYFNYEAQQDKSGLPNDRFSAERPEGSISTLTIQRTEQRDSAMYRCASSKDRVPTGELFFGEGSRLTVL.

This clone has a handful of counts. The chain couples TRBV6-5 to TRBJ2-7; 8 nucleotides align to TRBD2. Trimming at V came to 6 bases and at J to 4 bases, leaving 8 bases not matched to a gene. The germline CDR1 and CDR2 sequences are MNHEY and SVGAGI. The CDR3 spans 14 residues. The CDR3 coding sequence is TGTGCCAGCAGCCCTTCCGGGAGGGAGTACGAGCAGTACTTC. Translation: CASSPSGREYEQYF.

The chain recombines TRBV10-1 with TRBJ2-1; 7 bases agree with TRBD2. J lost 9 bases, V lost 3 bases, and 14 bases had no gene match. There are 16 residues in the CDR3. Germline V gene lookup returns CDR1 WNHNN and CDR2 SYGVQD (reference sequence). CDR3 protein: CASSESTSGVGAEQFF. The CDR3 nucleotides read TGCGCCAGCAGTGAAAGTACCAGCGGGGTTGGGGCTGAGCAGTTCTTC.

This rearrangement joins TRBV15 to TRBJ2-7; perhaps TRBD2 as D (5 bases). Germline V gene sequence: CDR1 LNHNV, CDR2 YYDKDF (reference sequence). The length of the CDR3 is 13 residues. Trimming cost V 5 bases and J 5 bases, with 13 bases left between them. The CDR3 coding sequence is TGTGCCACCAGCCGCAGTCCCGGGGACGAGCAGTACTTC. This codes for CATSRSPGDEQYF.

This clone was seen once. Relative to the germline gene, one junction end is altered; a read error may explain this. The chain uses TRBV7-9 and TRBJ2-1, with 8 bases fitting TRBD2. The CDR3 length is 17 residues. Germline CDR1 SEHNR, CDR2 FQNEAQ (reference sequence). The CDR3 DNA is TGTTCCAGCAGTCCCTATTTGAGCGGGGGCCTAGGGAATGAGCAGTTCTTC. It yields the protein CSSSPYLSGGLGNEQFF.